The present TCR beta chain was sequenced within a study of post-analysis software for immune sequencing data. Study at large: The patients showed relapsing-remitting, secondary progressive and progressive-relapsing multiple sclerosis courses.

Details on this clonotype: Its target is unknown.

Germline V lookup: CDR1 SGHRS, CDR2 YFSETQ. The ends were cut back, 2 bases at V and 3 bases at J, with 9 bases in the middle. The CDR3 runs 14 residues. Prepared libraries of TCR beta cDNA carried unique molecular identifiers. TCRdb re-called the PCR reads with MiXCR, one entry per CDR3 protein. Among about half a million distinct CDR3 sequences listed, around 34% were seen once. Study-level points and caveats: In patients, five or six TRBV segments were more frequent than in controls, with TRBV5-6, TRBV5-1 and TRBV20-1 among them. Strong co-clustering by F measure was seen for same-batch samples. The study found significantly lower normalized Chao1 diversity in multiple sclerosis patients than in controls.

The specimen sequenced was blood. V gene TRBV5-1 combines with J gene TRBJ1-5, with unresolved D. The clonotype was recovered from a girl aged 2-17 years with multiple sclerosis. The CDR3 DNA is TGCGCCAGCAGCTTTTCGGGCGACAATCAGCCCCAGCATTTT. It translates to CASSFSGDNQPQHF.